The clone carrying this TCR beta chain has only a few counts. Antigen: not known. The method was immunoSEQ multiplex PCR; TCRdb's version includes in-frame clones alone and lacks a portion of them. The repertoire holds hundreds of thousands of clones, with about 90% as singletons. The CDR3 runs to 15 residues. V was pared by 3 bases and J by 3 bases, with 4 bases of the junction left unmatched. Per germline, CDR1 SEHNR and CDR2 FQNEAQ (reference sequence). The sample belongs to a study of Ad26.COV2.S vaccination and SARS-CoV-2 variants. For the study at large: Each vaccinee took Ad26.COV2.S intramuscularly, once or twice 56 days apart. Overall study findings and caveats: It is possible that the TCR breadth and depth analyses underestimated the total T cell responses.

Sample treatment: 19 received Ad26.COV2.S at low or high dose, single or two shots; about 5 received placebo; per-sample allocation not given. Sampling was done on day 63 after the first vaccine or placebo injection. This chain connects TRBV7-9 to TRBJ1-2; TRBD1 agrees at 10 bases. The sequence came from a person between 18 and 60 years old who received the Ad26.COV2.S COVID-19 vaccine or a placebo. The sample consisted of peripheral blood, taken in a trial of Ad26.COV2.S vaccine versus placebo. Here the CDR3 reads CASSFEGTGDYGYTF. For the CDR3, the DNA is TGTGCCAGCAGCTTTGAAGGGACAGGGGACTATGGCTACACCTTC.